This T cell receptor (beta chain) was sequenced for a study of OX40 agonist ivuxolimab in advanced cancers. Overall study findings and caveats: CD4+ and CD8+ blood T cells expanded clonally by week 6 at 0.1 to 3.0 mg/kg. In CD8+ T cells, expanded clones were on average more numerous than in CD4+.

Here immunoSEQ multiplex PCR was the method, and the copy in TCRdb shows in-frame clones only, minus some. The sample consists of some 21,000 clones, approximately 73% of them appearing once. Notes on this clone: Its antigen remains unknown. The junction departs from the called germline gene at one end, perhaps through a read error.

The CDR3 length is 15 residues. CDR1 is SSHAT, CDR2 FNYEAQ, per germline (reference sequence). V gene TRBV7-7 combines with J gene TRBJ2-1; maybe TRBD2 (6 bases). The sequence came from an adult with an advanced solid tumor such as melanoma, head and neck, liver or kidney cancer. The sequencing here drew on CD4+ or CD8+ T cells sorted from blood, taken in a trial of the OX40 agonist ivuxolimab. CDR3 nucleotides: TGTGCTAGCAGCTTCGGGACTTCCACATACAATGAGCAGTTCTTC. As protein: CASSFGTSTYNEQFF.